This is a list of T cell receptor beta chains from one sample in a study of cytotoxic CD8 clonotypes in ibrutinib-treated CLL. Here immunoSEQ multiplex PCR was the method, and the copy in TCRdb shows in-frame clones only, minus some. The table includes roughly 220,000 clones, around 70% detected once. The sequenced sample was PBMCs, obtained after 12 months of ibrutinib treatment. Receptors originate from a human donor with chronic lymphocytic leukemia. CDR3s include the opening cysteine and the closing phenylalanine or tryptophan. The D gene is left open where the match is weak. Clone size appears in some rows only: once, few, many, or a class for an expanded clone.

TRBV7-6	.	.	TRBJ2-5	TGTGCCAGCAGCCGCCAGGGGCGGCAAGAGACCCAGTACTTC	CASSRQGRQETQYF
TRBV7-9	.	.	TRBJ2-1	TGTGCCAGCAGCTTAGGAGGGTCTTCAAGAGGCAATGAGCAGTTCTTC	CASSLGGSSRGNEQFF
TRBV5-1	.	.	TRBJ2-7	TGCGCCAGCAGCTTCGGCGGGGGCCGGGCCGATCTCTACGAGCAGTACTTC	CASSFGGGRADLYEQYF
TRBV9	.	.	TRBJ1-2	TGTGCCAGCAGCCCCGACCCAAACTATGGCTACACCTTC	CASSPDPNYGYTF
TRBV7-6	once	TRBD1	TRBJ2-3	TGTGCCAGCAGCTTCGGGACAGGGGTAGATACGCAGTATTTT	CASSFGTGVDTQYF
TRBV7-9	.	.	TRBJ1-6	TGTGCCATTAGCTCCTATAATTCACCCCTCCACTTT	CAISSYNSPLHF
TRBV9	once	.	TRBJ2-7	TGTGCCAGCAGTGCCCTCGGCGGGCACTACGAGCAGTACTTC	CASSALGGHYEQYF
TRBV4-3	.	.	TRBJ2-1	TGCGCCAGCAGCCAGACACCCGGGACCAATGAGCAGTTCTTC	CASSQTPGTNEQFF
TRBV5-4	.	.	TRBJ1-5	TGTGCCAGCAGCTCGGACAGACTTAATCAGCCCCAGCATTTT	CASSSDRLNQPQHF
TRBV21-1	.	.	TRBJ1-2	TGTGCCAGCAGCAAAGAAGCAGGGGCTAATTGCTATGGCTACACCTTC	CASSKEAGANCYGYTF
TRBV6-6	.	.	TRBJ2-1	TGTGCCAGTGAGCGAAATTCCTACAATGAGCAGTTCTTC	CASERNSYNEQFF
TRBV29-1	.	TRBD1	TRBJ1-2	TGCAGCGCTGAGGACAGGGTGAACTATGGCTACACCTTC	CSAEDRVNYGYTF
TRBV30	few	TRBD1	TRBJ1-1	TGTGCCTGGAGTGTACCACCACAGGGGATGACCGCTTTCTTT	CAWSVPPQGMTAFF